Each of the 14 T cell receptor beta chains below was sequenced from the same sample in a study of cytomegalovirus exposure and HLA in healthy donors. Here immunoSEQ multiplex PCR was the method, and the copy in TCRdb shows in-frame clones only, minus some. The table records 120,000 to 150,000 clones, about 88% of them present only once. Sequenced input: PBMCs. The source is a man aged 18 to 30 in good health and CMV-seropositive.

The V and J genes are TRBV7-6 and TRBJ2-5; 9 nucleotides line up with TRBD1. Germline assignment: CDR1 SGHVS and CDR2 FNYEAQ. Germline trimming cut 10 bases from V and 5 bases from J; bases unmatched to any gene: 5. This CDR3 comprises 12 residues. The CDR3 loop reads CATTGGAETQYF. CDR3 nucleotide sequence: TGTGCCACCACAGGGGGCGCGGAGACCCAGTACTTC.

V gene TRBV1 combines with J gene TRBJ2-3; the D call of TRBD1 is as the table states it, not checked on the DNA. TRBV1 is a listed pseudogene. The CDR3 loop spans 14 amino acids. CDR3 bases: TGCACCAGCAGCCAAGAGGCTAGCACAGATACGCAGTATTTT. Its protein product is CTSSQEASTDTQYF.

The chain links TRBV5-1 to TRBJ1-4; D may be TRBD1 (6 bases). Trimming cost V 3 bases and J 6 bases, with 12 bases left between them. CDR1 and CDR2 from the germline V gene are SGHRS and YFSETQ. The CDR3 length is 14 residues. The CDR3 spells CASSSTGSDEKLFF. In DNA form, the CDR3 reads TGCGCCAGCAGCTCGACAGGTTCCGATGAAAAACTGTTTTTT.

The V gene is TRBV7-2, the J gene TRBJ1-6; D might be TRBD1 (5 bases). Trimming took 5 bases from V and 14 from J, leaving 10 bases between them. This CDR3 comprises 11 residues. Germline loops: CDR1 SGHTA, CDR2 FQGNSA. CDR3 DNA: TGTGCCAGCAGCCCCGGGGGGGCCCTCCACTTT. Protein sequence: CASSPGGALHF.

The rearrangement links TRBV4-1 to TRBJ2-5; 8 bases match TRBD2. Germline loops: CDR1 MGHRA, CDR2 YSYEKL. V was pared by 2 bases and J by 5 bases, with 13 bases of the junction left unmatched. This CDR3 has 17 amino acids. In DNA form, the CDR3 reads TGCGCCAGCAGCCAATTGCCCGGGACTAGGGGAAGGGAGACCCAGTACTTC. It yields the protein CASSQLPGTRGRETQYF.

The rearrangement uses TRBV9 and TRBJ2-1, with 8 bases lining up with TRBD2. CDR3 length: 16 amino acids. Trimming at V came to 0 bases and at J to 7 bases, leaving 9 bases not matched to a gene. The germline gives CDR1 SGDLS, CDR2 YYNGEE. CDR3 residues: CASSVDFGTRENEQFF. The CDR3 DNA is TGTGCCAGCAGCGTAGATTTTGGGACTAGGGAGAATGAGCAGTTCTTC. Full variable domain (missing parts from reference TRBV9 and TRBJ2-1): DSGVTQTPKHLITATGQRVTLRCSPRSGDLSVYWYQQSLDQGLQFLIQYYNGEERAKGNILERFSAQQFPDLHSELNLSSLELGDSALYFCASSVDFGTRENEQFFGPGTRLTVL.

The table lists this clone with a count of one. The rearrangement links TRBV19 to TRBJ1-1; D gene unclear. This CDR3 region has 16 residues. V dropped 4 bases and J dropped 8 bases, with 23 bases sitting between them. Per the germline V gene, CDR1 is LNHDA and CDR2 is SQIVND (reference sequence). The CDR3 nucleotides read TGTGCCAGTAGTAAGTCCCGGAGGAGTGGTTTAGGAGAAGCTTTCTTT. This encodes CASSKSRRSGLGEAFF.

V is TRBV7-3 and J is TRBJ1-5, with a tentative D call TRBD1 (5 bases). Germline CDR1 SGHTA, CDR2 FQGTGA. The CDR3 is 18 amino acids. V shed 4 bases and J shed 7 bases, with 26 bases lying between them. The DNA of the CDR3 is TGTGCCAGCAGCTCCCGTGTGGGGCGGTGGGGGGAGTGGCAGCCCCAGCATTTT. Amino acid sequence: CASSSRVGRWGEWQPQHF. Full variable domain (outside the CDR3, taken from reference TRBV7-3 and TRBJ1-5): GAGVSQTPSNKVTEKGKYVELRCDPISGHTALYWYRQSLGQGPEFLIYFQGTGAADDSGLPNDRFFAVRPEGSVSTLKIQRTERGDSAVYLCASSSRVGRWGEWQPQHFGDGTRLSIL.

J is TRBJ1-2 and V is TRBV27; 10 bases align to TRBD1. Germline lookup yields CDR1 MNHEY and CDR2 SMNVEV (reference sequence). The CDR3 is made up of 15 amino acids. The junction had 7 bases not matched to a gene; V was cut back by 6 bases and J by 3 bases. The chain's CDR3 is CASREDRGRYYGYTF. The CDR3, as DNA: TGTGCCAGCAGGGAAGACAGGGGGCGCTACTATGGCTACACCTTC.

This chain's CDR3 is CSVDGLARYNEQFF. In DNA form, the CDR3 reads TGCAGCGTTGATGGCCTAGCGAGGTACAATGAGCAGTTCTTC. The chain uses TRBV29-1 and TRBJ2-1; possible D gene TRBD2, 6 bases. V was cut by 3 bases and J by 4 bases, with 13 bases left in between. CDR3 length: 14 amino acids. CDR1 is SQVTM and CDR2 is ANQGSEA in the germline V gene.

The chain links TRBV6-5 to TRBJ1-5; possibly TRBD1 for D (5 bases). CDR1 and CDR2 from the germline V gene are MNHEY and SVGAGI. This CDR3 has 15 residues. V shed 3 bases and J shed 1 base, with 10 bases lying between them. The CDR3 bases are TGTGCCAGCAGTTATGGAGGGGCCAGCAATCAGCCCCAGCATTTT. It specifies CASSYGGASNQPQHF.

This sequence joins TRBV11-2 and TRBJ2-5; the D gene is possibly TRBD2 (6 bases). V lost 1 base and J lost 0, with 12 bases in between. Germline V lookup: CDR1 SGHAT, CDR2 FQNNGV. This CDR3 comprises 16 residues. CDR3 region: CASSLGRGRYQETQYF. The CDR3 nucleotides read TGTGCCAGCAGCTTAGGGCGGGGCAGGTACCAAGAGACCCAGTACTTC.

This chain connects TRBV7-8 to TRBJ1-2; 12 bases align to TRBD1. V shed 4 bases, J shed 2 bases, and the junction held 2 bases outside the gene matches. From germline, CDR1 is SGHVS and CDR2 FQNEAQ. CDR3 length equals 15 residues. The CDR3 spells CASSWGTGGNYGYTF. CDR3 nucleotides: TGTGCCAGCAGCTGGGGGACAGGGGGCAACTATGGCTACACCTTC.

The V gene is TRBV5-4, the J gene TRBJ2-3; 7 bases agree with TRBD2. With 4 bases clipped from V and 1 base from J, the junction kept 9 bases outside the gene matches. Germline CDR1 and CDR2: SGHNT and YYREEE (reference sequence). The CDR3 loop spans 16 amino acids. CDR3 protein: CASSPGGERGTDTQYF. In nucleotides, the CDR3 is TGTGCCAGCAGCCCTGGGGGGGAGCGGGGCACAGATACGCAGTATTTT. Full variable domain (outside the CDR3, taken from reference TRBV5-4 and TRBJ2-3): ETGVTQSPTHLIKTRGQQVTLRCSSQSGHNTVSWYQQALGQGPQFIFQYYREEENGRGNFPPRFSGLQFPNYSSELNVNALELDDSALYLCASSPGGERGTDTQYFGPGTRLTVL.